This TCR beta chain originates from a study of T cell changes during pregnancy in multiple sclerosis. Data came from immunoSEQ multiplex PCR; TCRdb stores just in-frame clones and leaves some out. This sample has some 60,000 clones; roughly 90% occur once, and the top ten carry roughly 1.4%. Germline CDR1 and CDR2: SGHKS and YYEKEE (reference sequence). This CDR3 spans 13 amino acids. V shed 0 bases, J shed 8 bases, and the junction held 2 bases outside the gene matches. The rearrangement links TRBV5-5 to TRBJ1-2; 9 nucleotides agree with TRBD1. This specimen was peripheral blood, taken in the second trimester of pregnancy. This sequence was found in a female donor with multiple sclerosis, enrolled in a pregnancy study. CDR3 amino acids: CASSLGQGDGYTF. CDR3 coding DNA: TGTGCCAGCAGCTTGGGACAGGGGGACGGCTACACCTTC.